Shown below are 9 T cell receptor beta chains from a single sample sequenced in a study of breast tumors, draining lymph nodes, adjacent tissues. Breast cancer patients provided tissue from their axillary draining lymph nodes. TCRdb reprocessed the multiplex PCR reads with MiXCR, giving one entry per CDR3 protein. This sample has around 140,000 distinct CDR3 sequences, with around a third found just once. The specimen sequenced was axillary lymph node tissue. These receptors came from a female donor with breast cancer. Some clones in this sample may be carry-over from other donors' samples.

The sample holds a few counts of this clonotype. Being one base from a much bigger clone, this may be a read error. CDR3 coding DNA: TGCGCCAGCAGCTTGCAGTCCCAAGAGGCCCAGTACTTC. This gives the protein CASSLQSQEAQYF. The V gene is TRBV5-1, the J gene TRBJ2-5; the D is unclear. This CDR3 contains 13 residues. Germline V gene lookup returns CDR1 SGHRS and CDR2 YFSETQ.

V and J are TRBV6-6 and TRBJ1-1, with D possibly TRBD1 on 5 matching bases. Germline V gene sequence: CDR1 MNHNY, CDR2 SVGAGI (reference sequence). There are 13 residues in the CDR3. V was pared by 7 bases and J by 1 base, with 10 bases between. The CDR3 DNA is TGTGCCAGCAAAGCACAGGCGAACACTGAAGCTTTCTTT. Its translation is CASKAQANTEAFF.

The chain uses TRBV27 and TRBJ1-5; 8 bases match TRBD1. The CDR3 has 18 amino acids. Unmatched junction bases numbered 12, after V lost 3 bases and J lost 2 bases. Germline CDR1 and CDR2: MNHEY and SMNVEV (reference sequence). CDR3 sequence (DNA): TGTGCCAGCAGTTTCCGCCCCCCGGGACAGGCGGGCAATCAGCCCCAGCATTTT. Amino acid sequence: CASSFRPPGQAGNQPQHF.

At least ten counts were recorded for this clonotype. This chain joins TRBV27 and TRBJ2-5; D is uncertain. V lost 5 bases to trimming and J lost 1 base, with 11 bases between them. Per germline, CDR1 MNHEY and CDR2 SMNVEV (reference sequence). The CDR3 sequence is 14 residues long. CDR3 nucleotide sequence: TGTGCCAGCAGTCCCCTGTGGAGCCAAGAGACCCAGTACTTC. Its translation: CASSPLWSQETQYF.

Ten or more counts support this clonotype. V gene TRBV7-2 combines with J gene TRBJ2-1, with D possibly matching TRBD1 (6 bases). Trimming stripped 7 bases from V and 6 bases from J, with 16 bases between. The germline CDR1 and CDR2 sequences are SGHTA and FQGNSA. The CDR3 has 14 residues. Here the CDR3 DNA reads TGTGCCAGCACCCAACAGGGATACTTCAATGAGCAGTTCTTC. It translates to CASTQQGYFNEQFF.

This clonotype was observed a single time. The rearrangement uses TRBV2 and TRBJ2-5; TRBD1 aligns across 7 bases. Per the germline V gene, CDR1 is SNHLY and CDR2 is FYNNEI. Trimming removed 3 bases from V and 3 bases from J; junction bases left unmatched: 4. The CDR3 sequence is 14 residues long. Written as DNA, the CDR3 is TGTGCCAGCAGTGACAGGGGGACCAAAGAGACCCAGTACTTC. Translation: CASSDRGTKETQYF.

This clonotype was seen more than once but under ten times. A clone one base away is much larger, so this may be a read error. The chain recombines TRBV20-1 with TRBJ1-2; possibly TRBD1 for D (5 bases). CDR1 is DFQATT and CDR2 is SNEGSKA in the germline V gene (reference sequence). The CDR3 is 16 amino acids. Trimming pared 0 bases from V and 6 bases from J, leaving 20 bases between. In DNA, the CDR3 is TGCAGTGCTAGAGATCACGGGGCAGGGAAATTAAATGGCTACACCTTC. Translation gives CSARDHGAGKLNGYTF.

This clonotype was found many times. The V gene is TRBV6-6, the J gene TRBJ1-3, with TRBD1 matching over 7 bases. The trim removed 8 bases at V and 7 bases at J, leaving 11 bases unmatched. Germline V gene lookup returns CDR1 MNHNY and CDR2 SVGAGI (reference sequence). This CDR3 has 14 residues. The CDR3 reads CASEKDREWNTIYF. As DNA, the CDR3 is TGTGCCAGCGAGAAAGACAGGGAATGGAACACCATATATTTT.

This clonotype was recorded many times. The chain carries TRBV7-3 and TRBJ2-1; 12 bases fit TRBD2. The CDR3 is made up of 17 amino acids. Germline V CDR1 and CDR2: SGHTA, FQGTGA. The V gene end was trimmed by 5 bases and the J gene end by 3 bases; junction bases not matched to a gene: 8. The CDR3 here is CASSIAAGLAGYNEQFF. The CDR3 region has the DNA TGTGCCAGCAGCATAGCCGCGGGACTAGCGGGCTACAATGAGCAGTTCTTC.